This T cell receptor beta chain was sequenced for a study of T cells in Graves' hyperthyroidism and ophthalmopathy. Study at large: Peripheral blood collection took place at initial diagnosis, before any treatment. General observations from the study: The model anticipated ophthalmopathy a median 6.5 months pre-onset. Clonotypes that were expanded in thyroid above 0.001 mostly appeared in blood too.

This clonotype was found many times. The antigen is unknown. V gave up 2 bases and J gave up 4 bases, with 15 bases separating them. This CDR3 has 15 residues. Germline assignment: CDR1 MDHEN and CDR2 SYDVKM. Diagnoses were made from clinical symptoms, serum measures (thyroxine and TRAb), thyroid ultrasound and orbital computed tomography. RNA transcripts served as the template for amplifying TCR beta CDR3 regions. The HTBI primer set served for first-round RT-PCR of the TCR CDR3. TCRdb re-called the multiplex PCR reads through MiXCR, storing one row per CDR3 protein. The sample has a few hundred thousand distinct CDR3 sequences; roughly 14% are singletons.

The clonotype comes from a woman in her thirties with Graves' ophthalmopathy. The chain joins TRBV28 to TRBJ2-7; tentative D call: TRBD2 (6 bases). Material for sequencing was blood. The CDR3 is CASSLRGTSLYEQYF. As DNA, the CDR3 is TGTGCCAGCAGTTTACGGGGGACCTCCCTATACGAGCAGTACTTC.